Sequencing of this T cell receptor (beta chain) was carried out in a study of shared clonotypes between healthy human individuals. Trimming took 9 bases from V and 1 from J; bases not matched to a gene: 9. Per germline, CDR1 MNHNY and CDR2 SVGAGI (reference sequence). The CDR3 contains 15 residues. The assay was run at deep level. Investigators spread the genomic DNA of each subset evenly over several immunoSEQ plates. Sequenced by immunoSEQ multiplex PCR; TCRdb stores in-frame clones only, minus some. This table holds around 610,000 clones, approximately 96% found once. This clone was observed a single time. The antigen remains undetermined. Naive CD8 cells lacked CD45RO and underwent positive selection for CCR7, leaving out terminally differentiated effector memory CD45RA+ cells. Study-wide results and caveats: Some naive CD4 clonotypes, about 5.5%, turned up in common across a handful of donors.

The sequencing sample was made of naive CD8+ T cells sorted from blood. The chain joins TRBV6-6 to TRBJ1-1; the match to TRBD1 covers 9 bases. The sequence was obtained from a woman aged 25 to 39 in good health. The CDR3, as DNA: TGTGCCAGTCTCAACCCGGGACAGGGGAACACTGAAGCTTTCTTT. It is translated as CASLNPGQGNTEAFF.